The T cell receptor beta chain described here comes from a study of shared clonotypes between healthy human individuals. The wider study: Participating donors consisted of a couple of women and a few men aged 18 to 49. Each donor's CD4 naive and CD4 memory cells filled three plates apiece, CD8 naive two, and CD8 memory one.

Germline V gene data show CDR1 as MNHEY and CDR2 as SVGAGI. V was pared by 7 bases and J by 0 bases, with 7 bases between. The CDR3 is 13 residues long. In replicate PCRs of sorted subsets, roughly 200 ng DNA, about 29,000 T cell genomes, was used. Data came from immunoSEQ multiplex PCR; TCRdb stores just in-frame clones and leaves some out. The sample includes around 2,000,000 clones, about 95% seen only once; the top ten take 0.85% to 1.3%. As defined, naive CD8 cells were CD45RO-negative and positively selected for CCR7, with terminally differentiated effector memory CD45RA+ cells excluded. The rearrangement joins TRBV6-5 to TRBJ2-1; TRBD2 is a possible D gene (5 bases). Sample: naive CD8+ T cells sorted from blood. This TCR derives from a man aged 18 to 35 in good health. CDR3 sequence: CASTRDSYNEQFF. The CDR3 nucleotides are TGTGCCAGCACCCGGGACTCCTACAATGAGCAGTTCTTC.